The source of this T cell receptor beta chain is a study of T cells after yellow fever vaccination. Across the whole study: Fractions of low cell number were prepared using SMART-Seq v4 Ultra Low Input. Study conclusions and caveats: Subsequent booster samples again held most clones from primary vaccination (96% CD4, about 90% CD8). Though weaker, the secondary response peaked faster, on day 5 versus 15.

Of note for this clonotype: Its specificity is not known.

The study made its TCR cDNA through 5'RACE template switching. That step introduced a universal primer site along with UMIs. TCRdb itself ran the 5' RACE reads through MiXCR, one entry per CDR3 protein. The repertoire consists of roughly 310,000 distinct CDR3 sequences, with 8.5% to 10% occurring once and the leading ten covering about a sixth. The origin of this receptor is a man aged 18 to 29 who received the YFV17D yellow fever vaccine. Sequenced material: PBMCs, taken on the day of the first yellow fever vaccination.

CDR3 in amino acids: CASSFEGATGANVLTF. The DNA for the CDR3 is TGTGCCAGCAGTTTCGAGGGGGCTACTGGGGCCAACGTCCTGACTTTC. V and J are TRBV6-5 and TRBJ2-6, with 7 bases matching TRBD1. Losses at the gene ends were 4 bases for V and 2 bases for J; bases not matched to a gene: 5. Germline assignment: CDR1 MNHEY and CDR2 SVGAGI. There are 16 residues in the CDR3.